This TCR beta chain was identified during a study of shared clonotypes between healthy human individuals. The CDR3 extends over 13 amino acids. The germline gives CDR1 MNHEY, CDR2 SVGAGI. V trimming: 8 bases; J trimming: 7 bases; junction bases outside the gene matches: 7. Assay used: immunoSEQ multiplex PCR; TCRdb lists only in-frame clones, some missing. The sample shows roughly 490,000 clones, around 80% of them seen only once. This clone was recorded a few times. The material sequenced was PBMCs. This chain joins TRBV6-5 and TRBJ1-4; 7 positions match TRBD1. The sequence derives from a woman aged 40 to 50 in good health. Some clones in this sample may be carry-over from other donors' samples. The CDR3 DNA sequence: TGTGCCAGCGGTCTACAGGGGACTGAAAAACTGTTTTTT. Encoded protein: CASGLQGTEKLFF.